This T cell receptor beta chain was sequenced for a study of graft-versus-host responses after intestinal transplantation. CDR1 MNHEY and CDR2 SVGAGI come from the germline V gene. V was pared by 4 bases and J by 4 bases, with 1 base of the junction left unmatched. CDR3 length equals 13 residues. The table came from immunoSEQ multiplex PCR; TCRdb's copy has only in-frame clones and leaves some out. Of about 18,000 clones in the sample, over 75% are singletons; the top ten hold 1.5% to 2%. The chain recombines TRBV6-5 with TRBJ2-3, with 8 bases identical to TRBD2. The input for sequencing was PBMCs, taken 350 to 400 days after transplant. The TCR originated in a human patient who received an intestinal transplant, so some T cells may come from the graft donor. Here the CDR3 DNA reads TGTGCCAGCAGTTCCGGGGGGGCAGATACGCAGTATTTT. Translating gives CASSSGGADTQYF.